Presented here are 9 T cell receptor beta chains from one specimen sequenced in a study of OX40 agonist ivuxolimab in advanced cancers. Libraries were prepared by immunoSEQ multiplex PCR; TCRdb keeps only in-frame clonotypes and omits some of them. The sample has 60,000 to 85,000 clones, 90% seen once; the top ten hold under 0.4%. This material consisted of CD4+ or CD8+ T cells sorted from blood, taken in a trial of the OX40 agonist ivuxolimab. The receptors derive from an adult with an advanced solid tumor such as melanoma, head and neck, liver or kidney cancer.

This rearrangement joins TRBV21-1 to TRBJ2-4; TRBD1, the table's D call, lacks a check against the DNA. TRBV21-1 is assigned pseudogene status. There are 16 residues in the CDR3. The CDR3 sequence is CASSPRVDRDGNIQYF. The CDR3 DNA reads as TGTGCCAGCAGCCCACGGGTGGACAGGGACGGAAACATTCAGTACTTC.

A single count supports this clone. The chain couples TRBV25-1 to TRBJ2-2, with no clear D. The CDR3 consists of 14 residues. V was shortened by 5 bases and J by 2 bases, with 9 bases between the two germline ends. Germline-derived CDR1 and CDR2 are MGHDK and SYGVNS. DNA of the CDR3: TGTGCCAGCAGTCCGAGGTCCAACACCGGGGAGCTGTTTTTT. Protein product: CASSPRSNTGELFF. Full variable domain (rest looked up from reference TRBV25-1 and TRBJ2-2): EADIYQTPRYLVIGTGKKITLECSQTMGHDKMYWYQQDPGMELHLIHYSYGVNSTEKGDLSSESTVSRIRTEHFPLTLESARPSHTSQYLCASSPRSNTGELFFGEGSRLTVL.

V usage is TRBV7-2 and J usage is TRBJ1-1; D gene unclear. Trimming shortened V by 5 bases and J by 0 bases, and 7 bases separated the two germline ends. This CDR3 region has 13 residues. Germline V gene sequence: CDR1 SGHTA, CDR2 FQGNSA. This chain's CDR3 is CASSAHMNTEAFF. CDR3 bases: TGTGCCAGCAGCGCTCACATGAACACTGAAGCTTTCTTT.

A few counts support this clone. J is TRBJ1-3 and V is TRBV7-9, with TRBD1 matching 8 bases. This CDR3 comprises 13 residues. Germline-derived CDR1 and CDR2 are SEHNR and FQNEAQ (reference sequence). V was pared by 4 bases and J by 9 bases, with 5 bases of the junction left unmatched. The CDR3 region is CASSSDREGTIYF. DNA of the CDR3: TGTGCCAGCAGCTCGGACAGGGAAGGCACCATATATTTT.

V usage is TRBV6-1 and J usage is TRBJ2-7, with TRBD2 matching over 11 bases. CDR3 length equals 14 residues. V shed 9 bases and J 3 bases; nucleotides not matched to a gene: 7. The V gene's germline CDR1 is MNHNS and CDR2 SASEGT. CDR3 nucleotide sequence: TGTGCCAGTCCCCATCTAGCGGGAGGCTACGAGCAGTACTTC. It codes for CASPHLAGGYEQYF.

The chain joins TRBV4-1 to TRBJ2-4; maybe TRBD1 (5 bases). The germline gives CDR1 MGHRA, CDR2 YSYEKL. The CDR3 covers 16 residues. Deletions cut 0 bases from V and 6 bases from J, with 15 bases between. The CDR3 DNA reads as TGCGCCAGCAGCCAAGAAATTTTAGGGGTGGGAAACATTCAGTACTTC. This translates into CASSQEILGVGNIQYF.

The chain uses TRBV10-3 and TRBJ2-5; D might be TRBD2 (6 bases). Trimming left V 8 bases short and J 4 bases short, with 20 bases between. The germline V gene has CDR1 ENHRY and CDR2 SYGVKD. The CDR3 extends over 15 amino acids. The CDR3 nucleotides are TGTGCCATCCAACGGGATTTGGGGGGTCGAGAGACCCAGTACTTC. Translating gives CAIQRDLGGRETQYF.

This chain connects TRBV7-8 to TRBJ1-4, with a tentative D call TRBD1 (6 bases). Germline CDR1 and CDR2: SGHVS and FQNEAQ. The V end lost 1 base, the J end lost 3 bases, and 18 bases lay between the germline ends. The CDR3 totals 18 residues. CDR3 loop: CASSLVAGRGRANEKLFF. Written as DNA, the CDR3 is TGTGCCAGCAGCTTAGTAGCGGGCAGGGGAAGGGCTAATGAAAAACTGTTTTTT.

The J gene is TRBJ2-1, the V gene TRBV7-9; D assignment may be TRBD1 or TRBD2 (6 bases each). CDR3 length: 15 residues. Germline loops: CDR1 SEHNR, CDR2 FQNEAQ (reference sequence). Deletions cut 4 bases from V and 6 bases from J, with 16 bases between. The CDR3 region has the DNA TGTGCCAGCAGCTATAGGGGGGACGTTACCAATGAGCAGTTCTTC. Residues: CASSYRGDVTNEQFF.